One sample yielded the 21 T cell receptor beta chains listed below, sequenced in a study of a mutant IDH1 vaccine in newly diagnosed glioma. Their antigen targets remain unknown. Time point in this sample: week 5, during vaccination. In the vaccine, a single dose held 300 ug of the mutant IDH1 20-mer peptide, along with topical imiquimod. TCRdb keeps only in-frame clones here, not all; method: immunoSEQ multiplex PCR. The sample lists approximately 80,000 clones; roughly nine tenths were seen once. Sequencing used PBMCs, obtained from a glioma patient whose treatment included an IDH1 peptide vaccine. The source is a woman aged 45-65 years with glioma.

Here the CDR3 DNA reads TGTGCCAGCAGCCAAGCCCTGGACAGGGGTTCTTTCTTT. The encoded protein is CASSQALDRGSFF. The V gene is TRBV4-2, the J gene TRBJ1-1; 9 bases map to TRBD1. Germline assignment: CDR1 LGHNA and CDR2 YNFKEQ. V gave up 1 base and J gave up 12 bases; unmatched junction bases: 6. This CDR3 has 13 amino acids.

The chain recombines TRBV16 with TRBJ2-7; TRBD2 aligns across 14 bases. The CDR3 is 15 residues long. Germline values: CDR1 KGHSY, CDR2 FQNENV. Trimming took 4 bases from V and 5 from J; bases not matched to a gene: 4. The CDR3 sequence: CASSPGLAGVHEQYF. The CDR3 DNA reads TGTGCCAGCAGCCCGGGACTAGCGGGAGTCCACGAGCAGTACTTC.

The CDR3 DNA is TGTGCCAGCAGTGAAGAGAGGAGGGCAGGGGGCTCCTACAATGAGCAGTTCTTC. This sequence encodes CASSEERRAGGSYNEQFF. The chain joins TRBV6-1 to TRBJ2-1; weak D call: TRBD1 (7 bases). Trimming left V 1 base short and J 0 bases short, with 16 bases between. Germline V gene data show CDR1 as MNHNS and CDR2 as SASEGT. The CDR3 consists of 18 residues.

The chain couples TRBV7-9 to TRBJ2-4; TRBD2 agrees at 7 bases. The germline CDR1 and CDR2 sequences are SEHNR and FQNEAQ (reference sequence). The CDR3 spans 16 residues. V shed 1 base, J shed 7 bases, and the junction held 10 bases outside the gene matches. CDR3 sequence: CASSLDSRGLVNIQYF. The CDR3 DNA is TGTGCCAGCAGCTTAGATTCGCGGGGGTTAGTGAACATTCAGTACTTC.

This clone was seen a handful of times. The rearrangement links TRBV7-9 to TRBJ1-6; no clear D. CDR1 and CDR2 from the germline V gene are SEHNR and FQNEAQ (reference sequence). Trimming left V 0 bases short and J 8 bases short, with 5 bases between. CDR3 length: 13 residues. The CDR3 protein is CASSLAMDSPLHF. DNA of the CDR3: TGTGCCAGCAGCTTAGCGATGGATTCACCCCTCCACTTT.

This sequence joins TRBV18 and TRBJ2-7, with D unclear. Trimming stripped 0 bases from V and 0 bases from J, with 9 bases between. Germline assignment: CDR1 KGHSH and CDR2 LQKENI. This CDR3 spans 15 amino acids. The chain's CDR3 is CASSPPVADSYEQYF. CDR3 sequence (DNA): TGTGCCAGCTCACCACCGGTTGCGGACTCCTACGAGCAGTACTTC.

DNA of the CDR3: TGTGCCAGCAGTTTCTCCGGGACAGTCTACGAGCAGTACTTC. This gives the protein CASSFSGTVYEQYF. This chain links TRBV28 with TRBJ2-7; TRBD1 aligns across 7 bases. V was pared by 3 bases and J by 3 bases, with 5 bases of the junction left unmatched. This CDR3 contains 14 residues. Germline V gene sequence: CDR1 MDHEN, CDR2 SYDVKM.

The chain joins TRBV29-1 to TRBJ2-5; TRBD1 might be the D (5 bases). The V and J ends lost 8 bases and 7 bases respectively, with 17 bases between them. This CDR3 region has 12 residues. Germline-derived CDR1 and CDR2 are SQVTM and ANQGSEA. In DNA form, the CDR3 reads TGCAGCCCCCCGGGTCCAAGGGGGACCCAGTACTTC. It specifies CSPPGPRGTQYF.

This chain connects TRBV7-9 to TRBJ2-1; TRBD1 matches at 8 bases. The germline V gene encodes CDR1 SEHNR and CDR2 FQNEAQ (reference sequence). This CDR3 is 14 amino acids long. The trim removed 3 bases at V and 9 bases at J, leaving 7 bases unmatched. The CDR3 coding sequence is TGTGCCAGCAGCTTGTCCAGGGGGCGAATTGAGCAGTTCTTC. Protein product: CASSLSRGRIEQFF.

V usage is TRBV10-3 and J usage is TRBJ2-2; D gene ambiguous. CDR1 and CDR2 (germline): ENHRY, SYGVKD. The CDR3 runs 12 residues. V lost 2 bases and J 6 bases, leaving 4 bases between the germline ends. The CDR3 sequence is CAISEGPGELFF. The CDR3 DNA sequence: TGTGCCATCAGTGAGGGTCCCGGGGAGCTGTTTTTT.

The gene calls are TRBV5-1 and TRBJ1-4; D is undetermined. This CDR3 comprises 14 residues. Trimming took off 5 bases at V and 3 bases at J, with 11 bases between the two ends. In germline, CDR1 is SGHRS, CDR2 YFSETQ. The CDR3 DNA reads TGCGCCAGCAGGGAACCTGGGCCTAATGAAAAACTGTTTTTT. Residues: CASREPGPNEKLFF.

This clone has only a few counts. The chain is built from TRBV23-1 and TRBJ2-3; 9 bases map to TRBD2. TRBV23-1 is marked as an open reading frame, function uncertain. J gave up 2 bases and V 10 bases, and 16 bases lay outside the gene matches. The length of the CDR3 is 17 residues. For the CDR3, the DNA is TGCGCCAATTTAAGTAGGCGGGAGGGCCAGTACACAGATACGCAGTATTTT. Encoded protein: CANLSRREGQYTDTQYF.

This CDR3 is CASSTPDRRKPGNEQFF. The CDR3 DNA reads TGTGCCAGTAGTACCCCGGACAGGAGGAAGCCTGGGAATGAGCAGTTCTTC. The V call is TRBV19, the J call TRBJ2-1, with 7 bases that match TRBD1. Germline assignment: CDR1 LNHDA and CDR2 SQIVND (reference sequence). The CDR3 loop spans 17 amino acids. Unmatched junction bases numbered 16, after V lost 4 bases and J lost 7 bases. The whole variable domain, filled in from reference TRBV19 and TRBJ2-1, reads DGGITQSPKYLFRKEGQNVTLSCEQNLNHDAMYWYRQDPGQGLRLIYYSQIVNDFQKGDIAEGYSVSREKKESFPLTVTSAQKNPTAFYLCASSTPDRRKPGNEQFFGPGTRLTVL.

This chain uses TRBV7-2 with TRBJ2-1, with 9 positions matching TRBD1. The CDR3 consists of 16 residues. Germline V gene data show CDR1 as SGHTA and CDR2 as FQGNSA. The ends lost 5 bases at V and 2 bases at J; junction bases unmatched: 7. CDR3 coding DNA: TGTGCCAGCAGCCCGCGGAGGACAGGGGCCTACAATGAGCAGTTCTTC. Protein: CASSPRRTGAYNEQFF.

This clone has a single count. The rearrangement links TRBV7-9 to TRBJ1-2; D gene uncertain. V was shortened by 1 base and J by 3 bases, with 6 bases between the two germline ends. Germline V lookup: CDR1 SEHNR, CDR2 FQNEAQ (reference sequence). CDR3 length: 13 residues. Here the CDR3 reads CASSLVGDYGYTF. Here the CDR3 DNA reads TGTGCCAGCAGCTTAGTCGGGGACTATGGCTACACCTTC.

The chain carries TRBV21-1 and TRBJ2-4; the table assigns TRBD1, which was not confirmed against the DNA. TRBV21-1 is flagged as a pseudogene. The CDR3 totals 17 residues. The CDR3 loop is CASSKATAKGAKNIQYF. CDR3 DNA: TGTGCCAGCAGCAAAGCGACGGCAAAGGGGGCCAAAAACATTCAGTACTTC.

V and J are TRBV7-8 and TRBJ1-5; D is unclear. Trimming cost V 7 bases and J 9 bases, with 16 bases left between them. The germline CDR1 and CDR2 sequences are SGHVS and FQNEAQ. The CDR3 is 13 residues long. In nucleotides, the CDR3 is TGTGCCAGCACCTCGGACTTCTTTGGGCCCCAGCATTTT. Translating gives CASTSDFFGPQHF.

The chain uses TRBV27 and TRBJ1-2, with 7 bases aligning to TRBD1. The CDR3 runs 17 residues. J lost 3 bases, V lost 2 bases, and 12 bases had no gene match. Germline assignment: CDR1 MNHEY and CDR2 SMNVEV (reference sequence). The CDR3 DNA follows: TGTGCCAGCAGTTTAGCGCCAGGGGGGACTGCCGACTATGGCTACACCTTC. Its protein is CASSLAPGGTADYGYTF.

The chain is built from TRBV10-3 and TRBJ1-1; 8 nucleotides align to TRBD1. Per the germline V gene, CDR1 is ENHRY and CDR2 is SYGVKD. The CDR3 extends over 14 amino acids. The V and J ends lost 7 bases and 0 bases, in that order; junction bases with no gene match: 4. CDR3 DNA sequence: TGTGCCATCAACCGACAGGGGATGAACACTGAAGCTTTCTTT. It yields the protein CAINRQGMNTEAFF.

The chain uses TRBV6-5 and TRBJ2-3; 7 bases are a match to TRBD1. The CDR3 covers 14 residues. Trimming removed 5 bases from V and 4 bases from J; junction bases left unmatched: 6. Germline V gene lookup returns CDR1 MNHEY and CDR2 SVGAGI. The CDR3 DNA follows: TGTGCCAGCAGTCCACTAGACAGGGCAGATACGCAGTATTTT. Translating it yields CASSPLDRADTQYF.

V gene TRBV7-8 combines with J gene TRBJ1-6; D is uncertain. The CDR3 is made up of 17 amino acids. V gave up 3 bases and J gave up 0 bases, with 12 bases separating them. Germline V gene lookup returns CDR1 SGHVS and CDR2 FQNEAQ. Here the CDR3 reads CASSFRDSSSYNSPLHF. The CDR3 nucleotides read TGTGCCAGCAGCTTTAGAGACTCGAGCTCCTATAATTCACCCCTCCACTTT.